The 22 T cell receptor beta chains reported below all come from one sample, sequenced in a study of spatial heterogeneity in lung cancer. Time point meaning: sample taken at primary tumor resection. General observations from the study: One measure, the expanded intratumoral alpha and beta TCR count, tracked tumor mutation counts.

One entry per CDR3 protein results from TCRdb running MiXCR on the 5' RACE reads. Seen here are about 2,900 distinct CDR3 sequences, roughly 6.5% observed once, and the top ten hold about a tenth. The antigens of these receptors remain unknown. The specimen was lung tumor tissue, collected at surgery. These receptors all stem from a female donor with early-stage non-small cell lung cancer.

This clonotype is classed as medium-sized. The chain carries TRBV4-1 and TRBJ1-2; D remains unclear. V was shortened by 1 base and J by 4 bases, with 7 bases between the two germline ends. CDR1 MGHRA and CDR2 YSYEKL come from the germline V gene. The CDR3 consists of 13 residues. CDR3: CASSQVNIYGYTF. Here the CDR3 DNA reads TGCGCCAGCAGCCAAGTTAACATCTATGGCTACACCTTC.

By share of the sample, this clonotype is large. V usage is TRBV11-1 and J usage is TRBJ2-1; D might be TRBD1 (5 bases). Trimming cost V 7 bases and J 0 bases, with 10 bases left between them. The CDR3 covers 14 residues. The V gene's germline CDR1 is SGHAT and CDR2 FQDESV (reference sequence). The CDR3 loop reads CASKGHSSYNEQFF. CDR3 DNA sequence: TGTGCCAGCAAGGGGCACAGCTCCTACAATGAGCAGTTCTTC.

By share, this clonotype counts as medium-sized. V is TRBV2 and J is TRBJ1-2; 10 nucleotides agree with TRBD1. V gave up 0 bases and J gave up 3 bases; unmatched junction bases: 4. The V gene's germline CDR1 is SNHLY and CDR2 FYNNEI. The CDR3 is 16 amino acids. The CDR3 is CASSEARTGGYYGYTF. CDR3 coding DNA: TGTGCCAGCAGTGAAGCGCGGACAGGGGGATACTATGGCTACACCTTC.

This clonotype showed up just a few times. The chain is built from TRBV11-1 and TRBJ1-6; D may be TRBD1 (6 bases). With 1 base removed from V and 4 bases from J, the gap between germline ends came to 8 bases. The CDR3 has 15 amino acids. The V gene's germline CDR1 is SGHAT and CDR2 FQDESV (reference sequence). CDR3 region: CASSLGTDYNSPLHF. CDR3 DNA sequence: TGTGCCAGCAGCTTAGGGACAGATTATAATTCACCCCTCCACTTT.

The table lists this clonotype with many counts. The V and J genes are TRBV7-8 and TRBJ1-6, with 9 nucleotides matching TRBD1. V was pared by 10 bases and J by 5 bases, with 3 bases of the junction left unmatched. The CDR3 is 13 amino acids. Germline V gives CDR1 SGHVS, CDR2 FQNEAQ. The CDR3 bases are TGTGCCACCCGGACAGGGGATAATTCACCCCTCCACTTT. It yields the protein CATRTGDNSPLHF. Based on the CDR3 plus reference TRBV7-8 and TRBJ1-6, the full variable domain is GAGVSQSPRYKVAKRGQDVALRCDPISGHVSLFWYQQALGQGPEFLTYFQNEAQLDKSGLPSDRFFAERPEGSVSTLKIQRTQQEDSAVYLCATRTGDNSPLHFGNGTRLTVT.

Within the sample, this clonotype is large. The V and J genes are TRBV10-3 and TRBJ2-2; 10 bases match TRBD1. V shed 6 bases, J shed 5 bases, and the junction held 3 bases outside the gene matches. The CDR3 runs to 14 residues. Looked up from germline, CDR1 is ENHRY and CDR2 is SYGVKD. The CDR3 reads CAISRQGATGELFF. The DNA for the CDR3 is TGTGCCATCAGCCGACAGGGGGCAACCGGGGAGCTGTTTTTT.

This clonotype ranks as large. This chain joins TRBV5-1 and TRBJ2-5; the D gene is possibly TRBD2 (6 bases). The CDR3 has 16 amino acids. Germline V gene sequence: CDR1 SGHRS, CDR2 YFSETQ. Trimming removed 3 bases from V and 3 bases from J, with 18 bases in between. The CDR3 is CASSYPRGTYEETQYF. CDR3 DNA sequence: TGCGCCAGCAGCTATCCCCGGGGGACCTACGAAGAGACCCAGTACTTC.

This clonotype was observed at least ten times. The J gene is TRBJ2-7, the V gene TRBV21-1; the table's D call of TRBD2 was not tested on the DNA. TRBV21-1 is tagged as a pseudogene. The CDR3 has 20 amino acids. The CDR3 nucleotides read TGTGCCAGCATTTATACCACGCAGCAAAGGGAGCAGTATAGCTCCTACGAGCAGTACTTC. Translating it yields CASIYTTQQREQYSSYEQYF.

The rearrangement links TRBV20-1 to TRBJ1-1; D ambiguous. The CDR3 extends over 13 amino acids. V was trimmed by 1 base and J by 0 bases, leaving 6 bases between them. Germline V CDR1 and CDR2: DFQATT, SNEGSKA (reference sequence). The CDR3 nucleotides read TGCAGTGCTAGAGTCAGGATGAACACTGAAGCTTTCTTT. Its translation: CSARVRMNTEAFF.

This clonotype was recorded a few times. V is TRBV5-1 and J is TRBJ1-2, with D unclear. The length of the CDR3 is 12 residues. V lost 4 bases and J lost 8, with 12 bases in between. Germline values: CDR1 SGHRS, CDR2 YFSETQ. CDR3 sequence (DNA): TGCGCCAGCAGCGGTACCCTATCGGGCTACACCTTC. This sequence encodes CASSGTLSGYTF.

In its sample, this clonotype is medium-sized. J is TRBJ2-3 and V is TRBV19, with D unclear. V was cut by 8 bases and J by 1 base, with 13 bases left in between. Germline values: CDR1 LNHDA, CDR2 SQIVND (reference sequence). This CDR3 region has 14 residues. CDR3 sequence: CASAASGGTDTQYF. The CDR3 DNA sequence: TGTGCCAGTGCGGCCTCGGGCGGCACAGATACGCAGTATTTT.

This clonotype is categorized as medium-sized (0.01 to 0.1%). This chain uses TRBV3-1 with TRBJ2-5; 12 positions agree with TRBD1. The CDR3 has 16 residues. Per germline, CDR1 LGHDT and CDR2 YNNKEL (reference sequence). The junction had 8 bases not matched to a gene; V was cut back by 4 bases and J by 5 bases. The CDR3 region has the DNA TGTGCCAGCAGCCCTTACGGGACAGGGGGCGGGGAGACCCAGTACTTC. It translates to CASSPYGTGGGETQYF.

There are many counts of this clonotype. This CDR3 reads CASSMTGDKNIQYF. In DNA form, the CDR3 reads TGTGCCAGTAGTATGACAGGGGACAAAAACATTCAGTACTTC. This sequence joins TRBV19 and TRBJ2-4; 8 positions match TRBD1. J lost 3 bases, V lost 3 bases, and 1 base had no gene match. The V gene's germline CDR1 is LNHDA and CDR2 SQIVND (reference sequence). This CDR3 spans 14 amino acids.

Within the sample, this clonotype is medium-sized. V gene TRBV5-5 combines with J gene TRBJ2-2, with a tentative D call TRBD1 (6 bases). CDR1 and CDR2 from the germline V gene are SGHKS and YYEKEE (reference sequence). Trimming left V 0 bases short and J 5 bases short, with 11 bases between. This CDR3 is built from 15 residues. The CDR3 reads CASSLGDTPTGELFF. DNA of the CDR3: TGTGCCAGCAGCTTGGGGGACACCCCGACCGGGGAGCTGTTTTTT.

Sample share makes this clonotype medium-sized. The CDR3 DNA sequence: TGTGCCAGCAGTTCCGGGCAGGGGGTAAGCAATCAGCCCCAGCATTTT. Amino acid sequence: CASSSGQGVSNQPQHF. The V and J genes are TRBV28 and TRBJ1-5; 7 positions agree with TRBD1. V shed 4 bases, J shed 1 base, and the junction held 7 bases outside the gene matches. The CDR3 consists of 16 residues. The germline V gene encodes CDR1 MDHEN and CDR2 SYDVKM.

Relative to its sample, this clonotype is medium-sized. This chain uses TRBV13 with TRBJ1-2; a weak D match, TRBD1 (5 bases). Trimming took 2 bases from V and 6 from J, leaving 7 bases between them. Germline V lookup: CDR1 PRHDT, CDR2 FYEKMQ (reference sequence). The CDR3 length is 12 residues. DNA of the CDR3: TGTGCCAGCAGCTTACTGGGGGATGGCTACACCTTC. It is translated as CASSLLGDGYTF. The full variable domain, in which reference TRBV13 and TRBJ1-2 provide the parts outside the CDR3, is AAGVIQSPRHLIKEKRETATLKCYPIPRHDTVYWYQQGPGQDPQFLISFYEKMQSDKGSIPDRFSAQQFSDYHSELNMSSLELGDSALYFCASSLLGDGYTFGSGTRLTVV.

This clonotype has just a few counts. The chain uses TRBV3-1 and TRBJ1-1, with D uncertain. Trimming stripped 0 bases from V and 6 bases from J, with 17 bases between. From germline, CDR1 is LGHDT and CDR2 YNNKEL (reference sequence). This CDR3 has 16 amino acids. The CDR3 here is CASSQELARKDSEAFF. In DNA form, the CDR3 reads TGTGCCAGCAGCCAAGAGTTAGCCAGGAAGGATTCTGAAGCTTTCTTT.

This clonotype is medium-sized in the sample. The rearrangement joins TRBV7-2 to TRBJ1-4, with no clear D. V was clipped by 5 bases and J by 8 bases, with 15 bases between them. Germline V gene sequence: CDR1 SGHTA, CDR2 FQGNSA. The CDR3 is 14 amino acids. The CDR3 nucleotides are TGTGCCAGCAGCCCCGCCCAGAGGAGGGAAAAACTGTTTTTT. Residues: CASSPAQRREKLFF.

The V gene is TRBV10-1, the J gene TRBJ2-1; maybe TRBD2 (5 bases). CDR1 is WNHNN, CDR2 SYGVQD, per germline (reference sequence). The CDR3 is 12 amino acids. The V and J ends lost 6 bases and 6 bases respectively, with 9 bases between them. This CDR3 reads CASSGNFNEQFF. The CDR3 DNA follows: TGCGCCAGCAGCGGGAATTTCAATGAGCAGTTCTTC.

This clonotype has at least ten counts. The CDR3 here is CASSPPVAGDNEQFF. In nucleotides, the CDR3 is TGTGCCAGCTCACCACCGGTGGCGGGGGACAATGAGCAGTTCTTC. This chain links TRBV18 with TRBJ2-1; TRBD2 agrees at 7 bases. The CDR3 spans 15 residues. Germline V gene data show CDR1 as KGHSH and CDR2 as LQKENI. V shed 0 bases, J shed 5 bases, and the junction held 4 bases outside the gene matches.

This clonotype is judged medium-sized (0.01 to 0.1%). The rearrangement joins TRBV5-1 to TRBJ1-2, with a tentative D call TRBD1 (5 bases). The CDR3 is 15 amino acids. CDR1 is SGHRS and CDR2 is YFSETQ in the germline V gene. Deletions cut 1 base from V and 4 bases from J, with 14 bases between. The CDR3 DNA sequence: TGCGCCAGCAGCTTGAATCAGGGCTTGGTCTATGGCTACACCTTC. Residues: CASSLNQGLVYGYTF.

By its share, this clonotype is medium-sized. The chain employs TRBV11-2 and TRBJ2-5; possible D gene TRBD2, 7 bases. The CDR3 is made up of 16 amino acids. Germline CDR1 is SGHAT and CDR2 is FQNNGV. The V gene lost 5 bases and the J gene lost 4 bases, with 20 bases spanning the gap. The CDR3 protein is CASSPWGGGRGETQYF. CDR3 DNA: TGTGCCAGCAGCCCGTGGGGCGGGGGCCGCGGAGAGACCCAGTACTTC.